Listed below are T cell receptor beta chains from one sample, sequenced in a study of vaccination and CD4 T cells after COVID-19. The antigens of these receptors remain unknown. MiXCR, applied by TCRdb to the PCR reads, yields one record per CDR3 protein. The table lists about 16,000 distinct CDR3 sequences, 30% to 40% of them singletons. This specimen was CD4+ T cells from blood, cultured in vitro, taken before SARS-CoV-2 vaccination. The source of these receptors is a human donor who received a COVID-19 vaccine. CDR3s include the opening cysteine and the closing phenylalanine or tryptophan. Fields, in order: D gene, J gene, V gene, clone size, CDR3 DNA, CDR3 protein. A D gene is named only where the DNA matches it firmly. Clone size, where shown, is once, few, many, or a class for clones that have expanded.

TRBD1 | TRBJ2-2 | TRBV24-1 | few | TGTGCCACCAGTGATCCTAGACAGGGGACCACCGGGGAGCTGTTTTTT | CATSDPRQGTTGELFF
- | TRBJ1-4 | TRBV5-4 | - | TGTGCCAGCAGCTCGGGGAGTGGACAGTTCAATGAAAAACTGTTTTTT | CASSSGSGQFNEKLFF
- | TRBJ1-3 | TRBV21-1 | - | TGTGCCAGCAGCAAGCCAAACGTCTCGACAGGCAGTGTCTCTGGAAACACCATATATTTT | CASSKPNVSTGSVSGNTIYF
TRBD1 | TRBJ1-2 | TRBV7-9 | - | TGTGCCAGCAGCTTAGTCGGCGGCAGGGGGGGCTATGGCTACACCTTC | CASSLVGGRGGYGYTF
TRBD2 | TRBJ2-7 | TRBV5-5 | - | TGTGCCAGCAGCTTAAGGGTCGGGACTAGCGACTACGAGCAGTACTTC | CASSLRVGTSDYEQYF
- | TRBJ2-5 | TRBV20-1 | - | TGCAGTGTCCCAGGGCAGGGTCAAGAGACCCAGTACTTC | CSVPGQGQETQYF
- | TRBJ1-1 | TRBV20-1 | - | TGCAGTGCTAGCCCACCCCCCGTGGGATTT | CSASPPPVGF
- | TRBJ2-5 | TRBV10-3 | - | TGTGCCAGCCAGGACAGTAGCCAAGAGACCCAGTACTTC | CASQDSSQETQYF
- | TRBJ1-3 | TRBV19 | - | TGTGCCAGTAGTACCTTGACAGGTGGAAACACCATATATTTT | CASSTLTGGNTIYF
TRBD1 | TRBJ1-2 | TRBV19 | - | TGTGCCAGTATTAGGGGACAGGGTTTGGGCAGCTACACCTTC | CASIRGQGLGSYTF
- | TRBJ2-5 | TRBV5-1 | - | TGCGCCAGCTGCTCAGGGGACTCCCAAGAGACCCAGTACTTC | CASCSGDSQETQYF
- | TRBJ2-5 | TRBV6-2/TRBV6-3 | few | TGTGCCAGCAGGCCGCGACAGTACCAAGAGACCCAGTACTTC | CASRPRQYQETQYF
- | TRBJ1-2 | TRBV12-3/TRBV12-4 | few | TGTGCCAGCAGCCCTATAGGTGACAGGAACTATGGCTACACCTTC | CASSPIGDRNYGYTF
- | TRBJ1-1 | TRBV7-2 | - | TGTGCCAGCAGCTCCTTTAACACTGAAGCTTTCTTT | CASSSFNTEAFF
TRBD2 | TRBJ2-1 | TRBV5-1 | few | TGCGCCAGCAGCTTACGGGGGGGCCTCTCTACAATCAACAATGAGCAGTTCTTC | CASSLRGGLSTINNEQFF
- | TRBJ2-5 | TRBV20-1 | - | TGCAGTGCTAGAGAATTCGGTGGTGGGACCCAGTACTTC | CSAREFGGGTQYF
- | TRBJ1-1 | TRBV6-1 | - | TGTGCCAGCAGGGGGTCTTTATGGAACACTGAAGCTTTCTTT | CASRGSLWNTEAFF
- | TRBJ2-7 | TRBV20-1 | - | TGCAGTGCTAGGTCGAGTATTCATTCATCCTACGAGCAGTACTTC | CSARSSIHSSYEQYF
- | TRBJ1-2 | TRBV7-6 | - | TGTGCCAGCAGCTGGGATGACAGTGCTAACTATGGCTACACCTTC | CASSWDDSANYGYTF
- | TRBJ2-7 | TRBV21-1 | - | TGTGCCAGCAGCAAAGCGCTTTGGGCAGGCCACTCCCAACCGCGTCACTACGAGCAGTACTTC | CASSKALWAGHSQPRHYEQYF
- | TRBJ2-3 | TRBV10-3 | - | TGTGCCATCAGTCCGGGCTATTCCACAGATACGCAGTATTTT | CAISPGYSTDTQYF
TRBD2 | TRBJ2-5 | TRBV25-1 | - | TGTGCCAGCAGTGAATTAGCGGGGGGGGCAGAGACCCAGTACTTC | CASSELAGGAETQYF
- | TRBJ1-2 | TRBV27 | - | TGTGCCAGCAGCCACGGTGATGGCTACACCTTC | CASSHGDGYTF
TRBD1 | TRBJ2-1 | TRBV28 | few | TGTGCCAGCAGTTTTGGACAGGGTAGAGGGAATGAGCAGTTCTTC | CASSFGQGRGNEQFF
- | TRBJ1-1 | TRBV10-3 | medium-sized | TGTGCCATCAGTGATCAAGGGTATGGAGAAGAAGCTTTCTTT | CAISDQGYGEEAFF
- | TRBJ1-2 | TRBV28 | - | TGTGCCAGCAGTTCCACCAAGGGCTACACCTTC | CASSSTKGYTF
TRBD1 | TRBJ1-2 | TRBV11-2 | few | TGTGCCAGCAGCCCCCACAGGGGTAAGGACTATGGCTACACCTTC | CASSPHRGKDYGYTF
- | TRBJ1-5 | TRBV12-3/TRBV12-4 | - | TGTGCCAGCAGTGGCAGCAATCAGCCCCAGCATTTT | CASSGSNQPQHF
- | TRBJ1-5 | TRBV7-2 | few | TGTGCCAGCAGCACTCGGGAGGGTCAGCCCCAGCATTTT | CASSTREGQPQHF
- | TRBJ1-5 | TRBV7-2 | few | TGTGCCAGCAGCTCAAAATCGGGTCAGCCCCAGCATTTT | CASSSKSGQPQHF
- | TRBJ1-1 | TRBV12-3/TRBV12-4 | few | TGTGCCAGCAGTCCCCCCCGGGGTGGGAACACTGAAGCTTTCTTT | CASSPPRGGNTEAFF
- | TRBJ1-6 | TRBV5-4 | few | TGTGCCAGCAGCTCAGACGGGGCATATAATTCACCCCTCCACTTT | CASSSDGAYNSPLHF
TRBD2 | TRBJ2-7 | TRBV29-1 | - | TGCAGCGTTGAAGATACTAGCGGGGGGGGTTATGCCTACGAGCAGTACTTC | CSVEDTSGGGYAYEQYF
- | TRBJ1-3 | TRBV6-1 | few | TGTGCCACCCGGACAGCGAGAAACACCATATATTTT | CATRTARNTIYF
TRBD1 | TRBJ1-2 | TRBV27 | few | TGTGCCAGCAGGGGGACAGACTATGGCTACACCTTC | CASRGTDYGYTF
- | TRBJ2-2 | TRBV7-3 | - | TGTGCCAGCAGTCCCAACCAGGCAGGGTCGTCCGGGGAGCTGTTTTTT | CASSPNQAGSSGELFF
- | TRBJ2-7 | TRBV27 | - | TGTGCCAGCGGCCTCTTGTTGACAGCGAGAAAGTACGAGCAGTACTTC | CASGLLLTARKYEQYF
- | TRBJ1-1 | TRBV7-9 | - | TGTGCCAGCAGCTTAGAAGGCGGGAACACTGAAGCTTTCTTT | CASSLEGGNTEAFF
TRBD2 | TRBJ2-3 | TRBV19 | - | TGTGCCAGTATCAGGACTAGCGGGGACCATAGCACAGATACGCAGTATTTT | CASIRTSGDHSTDTQYF
- | TRBJ2-7 | TRBV27 | - | TGTGCCAGCAGTTCAATGGGACCCAGCTCCTACGAGCAGTACTTC | CASSSMGPSSYEQYF
TRBD2 | TRBJ2-7 | TRBV6-1 | - | TGTGCCAGCAGTGAAGCGGGGGGGTACTACGAGCAGTACTTC | CASSEAGGYYEQYF
TRBD2 | TRBJ2-5 | TRBV20-1 | few | TGCAGTGCTAGAGCGGGGGGGCCTCAGGAGACCCAGTACTTC | CSARAGGPQETQYF
TRBD1 | TRBJ2-7 | TRBV24-1 | - | TGTGCCACCAGTGGGCCGGGACAGACTTACGAGCAGTACTTC | CATSGPGQTYEQYF
- | TRBJ1-2 | TRBV6-5 | - | TGTGCCAGCAGTTATAACGGAGGGACATATGGCTACACCTTC | CASSYNGGTYGYTF
- | TRBJ2-2 | TRBV19 | - | TGTGCCAGTAGTATATCCCGAGGGGAAACCGGGGAGCTGTTTTTT | CASSISRGETGELFF
- | TRBJ2-3 | TRBV6-5 | - | TGTGCCAGCAGTTACCGAGGTAGTAGCACAGATACGCAGTATTTT | CASSYRGSSTDTQYF
TRBD1 | TRBJ1-2 | TRBV5-1 | - | TGCGCCAGCAGCTTGCCGGGACAGGGAGATGGCTACACCTTC | CASSLPGQGDGYTF
- | TRBJ1-1 | TRBV20-1 | - | TGCAGTGCTAGTCCGGGACACCAGAACACTGAAGCTTTCTTT | CSASPGHQNTEAFF
TRBD1 | TRBJ1-2 | TRBV6-4 | - | TGTGCCAGCAGTTCTACAGGGGTGGATGGCTACACCTTC | CASSSTGVDGYTF
- | TRBJ1-2 | TRBV6-1 | few | TGTGCCAGCAGTGAAGGACCAGGGTTAGTCTATGGCTACACCTTC | CASSEGPGLVYGYTF
- | TRBJ2-5 | TRBV7-2 | - | TGTGCCAGCAGCTTAGGTGGGCCGACCAAAGAGACCCAGTACTTC | CASSLGGPTKETQYF
TRBD2 | TRBJ2-1 | TRBV19 | - | TGTGCCAGTAGGGAACTAGCGGGGGAGTTCAATGAGCAGTTCTTC | CASRELAGEFNEQFF
TRBD2 | TRBJ2-1 | TRBV20-1 | - | TGCAGTGCTAGGCCCTTAGCGGGGGGGCTAGGGCAGTTCTTC | CSARPLAGGLGQFF
TRBD1 | TRBJ2-4 | TRBV2 | few | TGTGCCAGCAGCGATACTCTCGTGAGGGGGCGCTTGGACTTC | CASSDTLVRGRLDF
TRBD1 | TRBJ1-6 | TRBV12-3/TRBV12-4 | - | TGTGCCAGCAGGGGGACAGGGGAAGGGTCACCCCTCCACTTT | CASRGTGEGSPLHF
- | TRBJ2-5 | TRBV20-1 | - | TGCAGTGCTAGAGATAATAGGGGTGGGAAGACCCAGTACTTC | CSARDNRGGKTQYF
- | TRBJ2-5 | TRBV12-3/TRBV12-4 | - | TGTGCCAGCAGTTTCCTGGGTGAGACCCAGTACTTC | CASSFLGETQYF
- | TRBJ2-3 | TRBV19 | - | TGTGCCAGTAGTATAGGGCGCACAGATACGCAGTATTTT | CASSIGRTDTQYF